A single sample gave rise to the 18 T cell receptor beta chains below, sequenced in a study of cytomegalovirus exposure and HLA in healthy donors. Primers: 60 Vbeta forward and 13 Jbeta reverse. Profiled with immunoSEQ multiplex PCR; TCRdb holds only in-frame clones, not every one. The sample yields roughly 66,000 clones, 75% to 80% seen once. Sequences were obtained from PBMCs. These TCRs come from a man younger than 30 in good health and CMV-seropositive.

The chain couples TRBV6-5 to TRBJ2-1; 10 bases are a match to TRBD2. Trimming at V came to 8 bases and at J to 6 bases, leaving 7 bases not matched to a gene. The CDR3 is 14 amino acids. In germline, CDR1 is MNHEY, CDR2 SVGAGI. The CDR3 DNA reads as TGTGCCAGCCAGGTGACTAGCGGGCTCAATGAGCAGTTCTTC. This codes for CASQVTSGLNEQFF.

The chain combines TRBV4-2 with TRBJ1-2, with D perhaps TRBD1 (5 bases). CDR3 length equals 18 residues. V shed 0 bases and J shed 0 bases, with 17 bases lying between them. CDR1 is LGHNA, CDR2 YNFKEQ, per germline. CDR3 in DNA: TGTGCCAGCAGCCAAGAGGCGGGGGTCGTTAACTCTAACTATGGCTACACCTTC. It codes for CASSQEAGVVNSNYGYTF.

In its sample, this clone was seen a few times. This chain connects TRBV4-1 to TRBJ1-2; TRBD1 matches at 7 bases. Trimming at V came to 8 bases and at J to 4 bases, leaving 10 bases not matched to a gene. This CDR3 contains 14 residues. The germline V gene encodes CDR1 MGHRA and CDR2 YSYEKL. CDR3: CASGGTASSYGYTF. DNA of the CDR3: TGCGCCAGCGGCGGGACAGCCTCTTCCTATGGCTACACCTTC.

This clone was picked up one time. The CDR3 protein is CATSSGTGNQPQHF. The CDR3 DNA is TGTGCCACCAGCTCCGGGACAGGGAACCAGCCCCAGCATTTT. J is TRBJ1-5 and V is TRBV15; 9 bases line up with TRBD1. There are 14 residues in the CDR3. Trimming removed 5 bases from V and 7 bases from J; junction bases left unmatched: 6. Per germline, CDR1 LNHNV and CDR2 YYDKDF (reference sequence). The full variable domain, with the rest looked up from reference TRBV15 and TRBJ1-5, is DAMVIQNPRYQVTQFGKPVTLSCSQTLNHNVMYWYQQKSSQAPKLLFHYYDKDFNNEADTPDNFQSRRPNTSFCFLDIRSPGLGDTAMYLCATSSGTGNQPQHFGDGTRLSIL.

The CDR3 loop is CASSQDIWAGLRYEQYF. The CDR3 DNA sequence: TGCGCCAGCAGCCAAGATATATGGGCAGGGCTTCGCTACGAGCAGTACTTC. V usage is TRBV4-1 and J usage is TRBJ2-7, with D possibly matching TRBD1 (5 bases). The V end was cut by 0 bases, the J end by 3 bases, with 18 bases between. The germline CDR1 and CDR2 sequences are MGHRA and YSYEKL. The CDR3 sequence is 17 residues long.

V usage is TRBV19 and J usage is TRBJ2-5; TRBD1 might be the D (6 bases). This CDR3 comprises 15 residues. From germline, CDR1 is LNHDA and CDR2 SQIVND (reference sequence). Trimming left V 6 bases short and J 4 bases short, with 18 bases between. CDR3 loop: CASSPGQRGVETQYF. CDR3 bases: TGTGCCAGTAGCCCAGGACAGAGGGGTGTAGAGACCCAGTACTTC.

This clone is classed as medium-sized. In DNA form, the CDR3 reads TGCGCCAGCAGCCAAACAAGGGACAGGGGAGACTATGGCTACACCTTC. Translating gives CASSQTRDRGDYGYTF. The chain carries TRBV4-1 and TRBJ1-2; 10 bases align to TRBD1. The CDR3 contains 16 residues. Germline V gives CDR1 MGHRA, CDR2 YSYEKL. Unmatched junction bases numbered 6, after V lost 2 bases and J lost 3 bases.

J is TRBJ2-1 and V is TRBV6-4; perhaps TRBD2 as D (5 bases). V lost 3 bases to trimming and J lost 1 base, with 19 bases between them. The CDR3 spans 18 residues. Germline V gene data show CDR1 as MRHNA and CDR2 as SNTAGT. The CDR3 loop reads CASSEEGRAPPSYNEQFF. CDR3 nucleotide sequence: TGTGCCAGCAGTGAGGAAGGGCGGGCACCCCCGTCCTACAATGAGCAGTTCTTC.

Written as DNA, the CDR3 is TGTGCCAGCAGCCACAGCAGGGAACCCTACAATGAGCAGTTCTTC. It yields the protein CASSHSREPYNEQFF. The chain has TRBV11-2 and TRBJ2-1; D is possibly TRBD1 (5 bases). This CDR3 region has 15 residues. From germline, CDR1 is SGHAT and CDR2 FQNNGV. V lost 5 bases, J lost 2 bases, and 13 bases lay in between.

The chain has TRBV28 and TRBJ1-5; 7 bases align to TRBD1. J gave up 0 bases and V 4 bases, and 6 bases lay outside the gene matches. The CDR3 is made up of 16 amino acids. In germline, CDR1 is MDHEN, CDR2 SYDVKM. CDR3 residues: CASSSPGQYSNQPQHF. In DNA form, the CDR3 reads TGTGCCAGCAGTTCCCCGGGACAGTATAGCAATCAGCCCCAGCATTTT.

This clone was seen only a few times. This chain joins TRBV19 and TRBJ1-1, with D tentatively TRBD1 (5 bases). Trimming left V 6 bases short and J 2 bases short, with 13 bases between. The CDR3 length is 14 residues. Germline assignment: CDR1 LNHDA and CDR2 SQIVND (reference sequence). CDR3 residues: CASSPAGTNTEAFF. The CDR3, as DNA: TGTGCCAGTAGCCCCGCCGGGACTAACACTGAAGCTTTCTTT.

There are a few counts of this clone. CDR3 sequence reads: CASSFSLGQPYTEAFF. CDR3 in DNA: TGTGCCAGCAGCTTCTCCTTGGGCCAGCCGTACACTGAAGCTTTCTTT. The V call is TRBV7-8, the J call TRBJ1-1; D gene unclear. Germline assignment: CDR1 SGHVS and CDR2 FQNEAQ. The CDR3 is 16 residues long. Deletions cut 3 bases from V and 3 bases from J, with 17 bases between.

This clone was found a few times. The chain carries TRBV27 and TRBJ1-5; TRBD1 agrees at 8 bases. The V segment lost 3 bases and the J segment 6 bases; nucleotides outside the gene matches: 4. The CDR3 runs to 14 residues. Germline V gene lookup returns CDR1 MNHEY and CDR2 SMNVEV (reference sequence). The CDR3, as DNA: TGTGCCAGCAGTTTTCAGGGGGCCGTTCAGCCCCAGCATTTT. The encoded protein is CASSFQGAVQPQHF.

The rearrangement uses TRBV30 and TRBJ1-1; TRBD1 matches 7 bases. Germline V gene data show CDR1 as GTSNPN and CDR2 as SVGIG (reference sequence). V lost 3 bases to trimming and J lost 4 bases; unmatched junction nucleotides: 2. This CDR3 comprises 12 residues. CDR3 nucleotides: TGTGCCTGGAGCCAGGGGGGCACTGAAGCTTTCTTT. It encodes CAWSQGGTEAFF.

The J gene is TRBJ1-1, the V gene TRBV25-1; maybe TRBD1 (6 bases). V shed 3 bases and J shed 4 bases, with 15 bases lying between them. CDR3 size: 15 residues. Germline-derived CDR1 and CDR2 are MGHDK and SYGVNS. The CDR3 loop reads CASSENSGAFTEAFF. DNA of the CDR3: TGTGCCAGCAGTGAGAATTCAGGGGCGTTCACTGAAGCTTTCTTT.

The rearrangement uses TRBV4-2 and TRBJ2-5; maybe TRBD1 (5 bases). Germline CDR1 reads LGHNA; CDR2 reads YNFKEQ. The V gene lost 2 bases and the J gene lost 5 bases, with 18 bases spanning the gap. This CDR3 is 16 amino acids long. The CDR3 loop is CASSQHPTELTETQYF. CDR3 in DNA: TGTGCCAGCAGCCAACACCCGACAGAGTTAACGGAGACCCAGTACTTC.

The chain couples TRBV30 to TRBJ1-5; D gene ambiguous. The germline CDR1 and CDR2 sequences are GTSNPN and SVGIG (reference sequence). This CDR3 comprises 13 residues. With 0 bases removed from V and 7 bases from J, the gap between germline ends came to 10 bases. The CDR3 region has the DNA TGTGCCTGGAGTGTACGGGAAGCCCAGCCCCAGCATTTT. It is translated as CAWSVREAQPQHF.

The chain links TRBV29-1 to TRBJ2-1; no firm D call. The V end was cut by 3 bases, the J end by 9 bases, with 15 bases between. Germline CDR1 and CDR2: SQVTM and ANQGSEA. The CDR3 spans 13 residues. CDR3 DNA sequence: TGCAGCGTTGAGAAACCACTATTGGGTGAGCAGTTCTTC. Translation: CSVEKPLLGEQFF.